The 5 T cell receptor beta chains in this list originate from one sample, sequenced in a study of blood T cell repertoires in COVID-19. Sequenced by immunoSEQ multiplex PCR; TCRdb stores in-frame clones only, minus some. Of fewer than 300,000 clones in the sample, under 90% were seen once. The source material was peripheral blood. The receptors come from a woman aged 60-75 years with active or convalescent COVID-19.

This chain connects TRBV5-1 to TRBJ1-2, with D perhaps TRBD1 (5 bases). Between the trimmed V and J ends, which lost 1 base and 4 bases, there was a span of 11 bases. The CDR3 has 14 residues. Looked up from germline, CDR1 is SGHRS and CDR2 is YFSETQ. The CDR3 sequence: CASSLLGVGYGYTF. The CDR3 nucleotides are TGCGCCAGCAGCTTGCTAGGGGTCGGCTATGGCTACACCTTC.

This sequence joins TRBV2 and TRBJ1-5; 10 bases agree with TRBD1. The CDR3 is 15 residues long. V shed 4 bases and J 3 bases; nucleotides not matched to a gene: 3. Germline V gene lookup returns CDR1 SNHLY and CDR2 FYNNEI. This CDR3 reads CASSGTGGLNQPQHF. The CDR3 region has the DNA TGTGCCAGCAGTGGGACAGGGGGTCTCAATCAGCCCCAGCATTTT.

The V and J genes are TRBV11-2 and TRBJ2-7; maybe TRBD1 (5 bases). The germline V gene encodes CDR1 SGHAT and CDR2 FQNNGV. The ends were cut back, 3 bases at V and 6 bases at J, with 15 bases in the middle. The CDR3 is made up of 14 amino acids. This CDR3 is CASSLVRGQSEQYF. For the CDR3, the DNA is TGTGCCAGCAGCTTGGTTCGAGGACAAAGCGAGCAGTACTTC.

The chain combines TRBV27 with TRBJ2-7, with D tentatively TRBD1 (5 bases). CDR3 size: 13 residues. Germline V gives CDR1 MNHEY, CDR2 SMNVEV (reference sequence). V dropped 5 bases and J dropped 2 bases, with 10 bases sitting between them. Written as DNA, the CDR3 is TGTGCCAGCAGTGATCCAGGGACCTACGAGCAGTACTTC. It yields the protein CASSDPGTYEQYF.

The genes are TRBV5-1 and TRBJ2-3, with D uncertain. The germline V gene encodes CDR1 SGHRS and CDR2 YFSETQ. V was pared by 3 bases and J by 4 bases, with 15 bases between. This CDR3 is 15 amino acids long. The CDR3 DNA reads as TGCGCCAGCAGCTCGCAGACCAGGCTGGCAGATACGCAGTATTTT. Translation gives CASSSQTRLADTQYF.